A selection of T cell receptor beta chains follows, all from one sample in a study of PD-1 blockade in mismatch repair-deficient tumors. Repertoires were generated with immunoSEQ multiplex PCR, while TCRdb's copy carries only in-frame clones and drops some. The table lists about 66,000 clones, 70% to 80% of them singletons. This specimen consisted of peripheral blood, obtained 2 weeks after starting pembrolizumab. The receptors were sampled from an adult with mismatch repair-deficient cancer. CDR3s include the opening cysteine and the closing phenylalanine or tryptophan. D genes are given only for firm matches. Size is stated for part of the rows, as once, few or many counts, or as a class when the clone is expanded.

v_gene: TRBV14
d_gene: NA
j_gene: TRBJ2-1
abundance: NA
CDR3nt: TGTGCCAGCAGCCGTCAGGGGCGGGGTGGCAATGAGCAGTTCTTC
CDR3aa: CASSRQGRGGNEQFF

v_gene: TRBV5-4
d_gene: NA
j_gene: TRBJ1-3
abundance: NA
CDR3nt: TGTGCCAGCAGCTTGGCCATTGGGGGTCTTAGTAATGGAAACACCATATATTTT
CDR3aa: CASSLAIGGLSNGNTIYF

v_gene: TRBV11-2
d_gene: NA
j_gene: TRBJ1-2
abundance: medium-sized
CDR3nt: TGTGCCAGCAGCTCGCAACAGGGACGAGGCTACACCTTC
CDR3aa: CASSSQQGRGYTF

v_gene: TRBV7-2
d_gene: NA
j_gene: TRBJ1-1
abundance: NA
CDR3nt: TGTGCCAGCAGCTCGGCGGAAACAGGGTGGAGGACTGAAGCTTTCTTT
CDR3aa: CASSSAETGWRTEAFF

v_gene: TRBV11-3
d_gene: TRBD2
j_gene: TRBJ2-7
abundance: once
CDR3nt: TGTGCCAGCAGCTTAGCCCGTGGGGCTAGCGGGAGTCGAGAGCAGTACTTC
CDR3aa: CASSLARGASGSREQYF

v_gene: TRBV2
d_gene: TRBD2
j_gene: TRBJ2-3
abundance: NA
CDR3nt: TGTGCCAGCAAATTCAAGGGACTAGCGGGAACAGGGGGCACAGATACGCAGTATTTT
CDR3aa: CASKFKGLAGTGGTDTQYF

v_gene: TRBV18
d_gene: NA
j_gene: TRBJ1-1
abundance: NA
CDR3nt: TGTGCCAGCTCACCACGAGAGGGCCAGGGTAGCACTGAAGCTTTCTTT
CDR3aa: CASSPREGQGSTEAFF

v_gene: TRBV18
d_gene: NA
j_gene: TRBJ1-5
abundance: NA
CDR3nt: TGTGCCAGCTCACCATCTGGCAGTAGCCATGCGAATAGCAATCAGCCCCAGCATTTT
CDR3aa: CASSPSGSSHANSNQPQHF

v_gene: TRBV5-1
d_gene: NA
j_gene: TRBJ2-7
abundance: NA
CDR3nt: TGCGCCAGCAGCTCGGGACTTACCTACGAGCAGTACTTC
CDR3aa: CASSSGLTYEQYF

v_gene: TRBV11-2
d_gene: TRBD2
j_gene: TRBJ2-3
abundance: NA
CDR3nt: TGTGCCAGCAGCTTAGTAGCGGGAGTGGAAATCCGGAGCACAGATACGCAGTATTTT
CDR3aa: CASSLVAGVEIRSTDTQYF

v_gene: TRBV27
d_gene: TRBD1
j_gene: TRBJ2-3
abundance: NA
CDR3nt: TGTGCCAGCAGTTCCCGACAGGGGATGGCAGATACGCAGTATTTT
CDR3aa: CASSSRQGMADTQYF

v_gene: TRBV19
d_gene: NA
j_gene: TRBJ1-6
abundance: NA
CDR3nt: TGTGCCAGTAAAGGGCAGGGCGTAGATAATTCACCCCTCCACTTT
CDR3aa: CASKGQGVDNSPLHF

v_gene: TRBV7-9
d_gene: TRBD1
j_gene: TRBJ1-2
abundance: NA
CDR3nt: TGTGCCAGCAGCGCGGGGACAGGGCACTATGGCTACACCTTC
CDR3aa: CASSAGTGHYGYTF

v_gene: TRBV2
d_gene: TRBD1
j_gene: TRBJ1-1
abundance: NA
CDR3nt: TGTGCCAGCAGTCTGGACAGGGGGCTAACTGAAGCTTTCTTT
CDR3aa: CASSLDRGLTEAFF

v_gene: TRBV7-9
d_gene: TRBD1
j_gene: TRBJ1-5
abundance: NA
CDR3nt: TGTGCCAGCAGCCTATACTCGGGACAGGGGACGAATCAGCCCCAGCATTTT
CDR3aa: CASSLYSGQGTNQPQHF

v_gene: TRBV5-1
d_gene: NA
j_gene: TRBJ2-1
abundance: once
CDR3nt: TGCGCCAGCAGCTTGGAAGGGGGGCAGGTGAATGAGCAGTTCTTC
CDR3aa: CASSLEGGQVNEQFF

v_gene: TRBV18
d_gene: NA
j_gene: TRBJ1-4
abundance: NA
CDR3nt: TGTGCCAGCTCACCCATGACCGGAGATGAAAAACTGTTTTTT
CDR3aa: CASSPMTGDEKLFF

v_gene: TRBV9
d_gene: NA
j_gene: TRBJ1-5
abundance: few
CDR3nt: TGTGCCAGCAGCGCCGGAGTAGGGCAGCCCCAGCATTTT
CDR3aa: CASSAGVGQPQHF

v_gene: TRBV29-1
d_gene: NA
j_gene: TRBJ1-2
abundance: NA
CDR3nt: TGCAGCGTTGAAAGGGCAGGCTATGGCTACACCTTC
CDR3aa: CSVERAGYGYTF

v_gene: TRBV30
d_gene: NA
j_gene: TRBJ1-5
abundance: NA
CDR3nt: TGTGCCTGGAGTCGGGGGGGGGATCAGCCCCAGCATTTT
CDR3aa: CAWSRGGDQPQHF

v_gene: TRBV5-6
d_gene: NA
j_gene: TRBJ2-1
abundance: NA
CDR3nt: TGTGCCAGCAGCTTGTCTTTCAATGAGCAGTTCTTC
CDR3aa: CASSLSFNEQFF

v_gene: TRBV11-1
d_gene: NA
j_gene: TRBJ2-1
abundance: NA
CDR3nt: TGTGCCAGCAGCTTATATCGCCAGGGTTCCTACAATGAGCAGTTCTTC
CDR3aa: CASSLYRQGSYNEQFF

v_gene: TRBV4-1
d_gene: NA
j_gene: TRBJ1-2
abundance: NA
CDR3nt: TGCGCCACATTATCCGGGACCCAGGCTGGAGATGGCTACACCTTC
CDR3aa: CATLSGTQAGDGYTF

v_gene: TRBV27
d_gene: NA
j_gene: TRBJ1-1
abundance: NA
CDR3nt: TGTGCCGCCCAGAGGGCGGAGAACACTGAAGCTTTCTTT
CDR3aa: CAAQRAENTEAFF

v_gene: TRBV4-1
d_gene: TRBD2
j_gene: TRBJ2-1
abundance: once
CDR3nt: TGCGCCAGCAGCCACCGAGGCGGGGGACCCAGCAATGAGCAGTTCTTC
CDR3aa: CASSHRGGGPSNEQFF

v_gene: TRBV7-2
d_gene: TRBD2
j_gene: TRBJ2-1
abundance: NA
CDR3nt: TGTGCCAGCAGCTTAGTTGCGGGAGTGGGTGAGCAGTTCTTC
CDR3aa: CASSLVAGVGEQFF

v_gene: TRBV5-1
d_gene: NA
j_gene: TRBJ2-5
abundance: NA
CDR3nt: TGCGCCAGCAGCCTGTTCGGGAGAATGGGTGAGACCCAGTACTTC
CDR3aa: CASSLFGRMGETQYF

v_gene: TRBV7-9
d_gene: NA
j_gene: TRBJ1-1
abundance: once
CDR3nt: TGTGCCAGCAGCTCCCCCACGAAGAGGGCCACTGAAGCTTTCTTT
CDR3aa: CASSSPTKRATEAFF

v_gene: TRBV7-3
d_gene: TRBD2
j_gene: TRBJ2-2
abundance: NA
CDR3nt: TGTGCCAGCAGCCCAGGGACTAGCGGGAGACGGACCGGGGAGCTGTTTTTT
CDR3aa: CASSPGTSGRRTGELFF

v_gene: TRBV25-1
d_gene: NA
j_gene: TRBJ1-2
abundance: NA
CDR3nt: TGTGCCAGCAGTGAATCGGACTATGGCTACACCTTC
CDR3aa: CASSESDYGYTF

v_gene: TRBV27
d_gene: NA
j_gene: TRBJ1-1
abundance: few
CDR3nt: TGTGCCAGCAGTTTTTCCGCCGGGTTGAACACTGAAGCTTTCTTT
CDR3aa: CASSFSAGLNTEAFF

v_gene: TRBV7-9
d_gene: TRBD1
j_gene: TRBJ2-1
abundance: NA
CDR3nt: TGTGCCAGCAGCTCGGGACAGGGTGCCTACAATGAGCAGTTCTTC
CDR3aa: CASSSGQGAYNEQFF

v_gene: TRBV19
d_gene: NA
j_gene: TRBJ1-5
abundance: few
CDR3nt: TGTGCCAGTAGTATTGGGGTAGAGAGTGGGCAGCCCCAGCATTTT
CDR3aa: CASSIGVESGQPQHF

v_gene: TRBV21-1
d_gene: NA
j_gene: TRBJ2-3
abundance: NA
CDR3nt: TGTGCCAGCAGCAAAGAGGGGACTAGCGGGTTCGCACGGTATTTT
CDR3aa: CASSKEGTSGFARYF

v_gene: TRBV7-9
d_gene: TRBD1
j_gene: TRBJ1-2
abundance: NA
CDR3nt: TGTGCCAGCAGCATTGGGACAGATTTTAACTATGGCTACACCTTC
CDR3aa: CASSIGTDFNYGYTF

v_gene: TRBV19
d_gene: TRBD2
j_gene: TRBJ2-5
abundance: NA
CDR3nt: TGTGCCAGTAGTATTAGTTGGACTAGCGGCCAGGGGGGGATGTACTTC
CDR3aa: CASSISWTSGQGGMYF

v_gene: TRBV7-2
d_gene: NA
j_gene: TRBJ1-2
abundance: NA
CDR3nt: TGTGCCAGCAGCCCCAGCCGACAGAATCCATATGGCTACACCTTC
CDR3aa: CASSPSRQNPYGYTF

v_gene: TRBV13
d_gene: TRBD1
j_gene: TRBJ1-4
abundance: NA
CDR3nt: TGTGCCAGCAGCTTAGGGAGACAGGGGGCGAAAAAACTGTTTTTT
CDR3aa: CASSLGRQGAKKLFF

v_gene: TRBV19
d_gene: NA
j_gene: TRBJ2-1
abundance: NA
CDR3nt: TGTGCCAGTAGTATGGGGGGCAACTACAATGAGCAGTTCTTC
CDR3aa: CASSMGGNYNEQFF

v_gene: TRBV9
d_gene: NA
j_gene: TRBJ2-1
abundance: NA
CDR3nt: TGTGCCAGCAGCGTAGGCAGTCAGGGGATTCGCAATGAGCAGTTCTTC
CDR3aa: CASSVGSQGIRNEQFF

v_gene: TRBV29-1
d_gene: NA
j_gene: TRBJ1-2
abundance: once
CDR3nt: TGCAGCGTTGAATCTGGGGAGCACTATGGCTACACCTTC
CDR3aa: CSVESGEHYGYTF

v_gene: TRBV29-1
d_gene: TRBD1
j_gene: TRBJ1-1
abundance: NA
CDR3nt: TGCAGCGTAGAGGGACAGGGGACGCAGAGAGCTTTCTTT
CDR3aa: CSVEGQGTQRAFF

v_gene: TRBV30
d_gene: TRBD1
j_gene: TRBJ1-1
abundance: NA
CDR3nt: TGTGCCTGGAGTCGGACAGGGGATGCTTTCTTT
CDR3aa: CAWSRTGDAFF

v_gene: TRBV2
d_gene: NA
j_gene: TRBJ1-1
abundance: NA
CDR3nt: TGTGCCAGCAGTGAAGCGCTTCGAGGAGGGCGGGCTTTCTTT
CDR3aa: CASSEALRGGRAFF

v_gene: TRBV5-1
d_gene: TRBD1
j_gene: TRBJ1-1
abundance: NA
CDR3nt: TGCGCCAGCAGCTTTAGGGGGCAGGGTGAAGCTTTCTTT
CDR3aa: CASSFRGQGEAFF

v_gene: TRBV6-5
d_gene: NA
j_gene: TRBJ1-1
abundance: NA
CDR3nt: TGTGCCAGCAGTCCTATGACCGTTAGGGGGGAAGCTTTCTTT
CDR3aa: CASSPMTVRGEAFF

v_gene: TRBV18
d_gene: TRBD2
j_gene: TRBJ2-7
abundance: NA
CDR3nt: TGTGCCAGCTCAACCGAGGTAGCGGGAGGGTCCTACGAGCAGTACTTC
CDR3aa: CASSTEVAGGSYEQYF

v_gene: TRBV6-6
d_gene: NA
j_gene: TRBJ2-1
abundance: NA
CDR3nt: TGTGCCAGCAGTTACGGGCCAACGGAGCAGTTCTTC
CDR3aa: CASSYGPTEQFF

v_gene: TRBV7-9
d_gene: NA
j_gene: TRBJ2-3
abundance: once
CDR3nt: TGTGCCAGCAGCTTGCGCACAGATACGCAGTATTTT
CDR3aa: CASSLRTDTQYF

v_gene: TRBV2
d_gene: TRBD1
j_gene: TRBJ2-1
abundance: NA
CDR3nt: TGTGCCAGCAGTGAATGGACAGGGCCCTACAATGAGCAGTTCTTC
CDR3aa: CASSEWTGPYNEQFF

v_gene: TRBV5-1
d_gene: NA
j_gene: TRBJ1-1
abundance: NA
CDR3nt: TGCGCCAGCAGCTTGGCTTTGGGCGGTGAAGCTTTCTTT
CDR3aa: CASSLALGGEAFF

v_gene: TRBV5-1
d_gene: NA
j_gene: TRBJ1-4
abundance: NA
CDR3nt: TGCGCCAGCAGCTTGGATTTGGGGGCCGGCACTAATGAAAAACTGTTTTTT
CDR3aa: CASSLDLGAGTNEKLFF

v_gene: TRBV28
d_gene: NA
j_gene: TRBJ1-1
abundance: NA
CDR3nt: TGTGCCAGCAACCGAGACCAGAACACTGAAGCTTTCTTT
CDR3aa: CASNRDQNTEAFF